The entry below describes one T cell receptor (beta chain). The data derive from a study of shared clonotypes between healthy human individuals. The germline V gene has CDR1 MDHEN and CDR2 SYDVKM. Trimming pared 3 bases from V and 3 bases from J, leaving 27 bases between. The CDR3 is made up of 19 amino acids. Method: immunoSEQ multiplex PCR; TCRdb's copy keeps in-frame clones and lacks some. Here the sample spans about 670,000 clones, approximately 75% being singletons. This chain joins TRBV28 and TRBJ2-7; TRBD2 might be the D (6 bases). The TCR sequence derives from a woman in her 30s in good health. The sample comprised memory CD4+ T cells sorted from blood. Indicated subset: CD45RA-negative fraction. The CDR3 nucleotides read TGTGCCAGCAGTTTGGTAGGAGGGGCCCGCCCTTCGTTATACTACGAGCAGTACTTC. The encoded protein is CASSLVGGARPSLYYEQYF.